Listed below are T cell receptor beta chains from one sample, sequenced in a study of CD8+ T cells in alopecia areata. The assay was immunoSEQ multiplex PCR, and TCRdb's table has in-frame clones only and misses some. The sample holds about 140,000 clones, approximately 51% seen once. This specimen consisted of CD4+ T cells sorted from blood, obtained at week 0. The receptors come from a human donor with alopecia areata. Each CDR3 is given with its conserved first and last residue. The D gene is left open where the match is weak. Not all rows give a size; the values are once, few, many and, for expanded clones, a class.

TRBV30,TRBD1,TRBJ2-7,NA,CAWTADRGPYEQYF,TGTGCCTGGACCGCGGACAGGGGACCCTACGAGCAGTACTTC
TRBV14,NA,TRBJ2-7,NA,CASSRGGRTYEQYF,TGTGCCAGCAGCCGGGGCGGGCGAACCTACGAGCAGTACTTC
TRBV5-1,NA,TRBJ2-1,NA,CASRALAYNEQFF,TGCGCCAGCAGGGCCCTGGCCTACAATGAGCAGTTCTTC
TRBV29-1,TRBD1,TRBJ2-2,NA,CSVAGTGAGELFF,TGCAGCGTTGCCGGGACAGGGGCCGGGGAGCTGTTTTTT
TRBV28,TRBD2,TRBJ2-7,NA,CASTTAGGAEEQYF,TGTGCCAGCACGACCGCGGGAGGGGCTGAAGAGCAGTACTTC
TRBV30,NA,TRBJ1-2,NA,CAWSVRRQGPGYTF,TGTGCCTGGAGTGTACGGCGGCAGGGTCCTGGCTACACCTTC
TRBV29-1,TRBD1,TRBJ2-3,few,CSDDRGIRTDTQYF,TGCAGCGACGACAGGGGCATCCGCACAGATACGCAGTATTTT
TRBV27,TRBD1,TRBJ2-3,few,CASSPWMDGQGSYF,TGTGCCAGCAGTCCCTGGATGGATGGACAGGGCTCGTATTTT
TRBV11-1,NA,TRBJ2-5,NA,CASSPTRGGATQYF,TGTGCCAGCAGCCCCACTCGGGGCGGCGCGACCCAGTACTTC
TRBV4-2,TRBD1,TRBJ1-5,NA,CASSQEGQGKQPQHF,TGTGCCAGCAGCCAAGAGGGACAGGGGAAACAGCCCCAGCATTTT
TRBV4-3,NA,TRBJ2-7,NA,CASSQEGRGSSEQYF,TGCGCCAGCAGCCAAGAAGGAAGGGGTTCATCCGAGCAGTACTTC
TRBV5-1,TRBD1,TRBJ2-5,few,CASSFGTVGETQYF,TGCGCCAGCAGCTTCGGGACAGTGGGAGAGACCCAGTACTTC
TRBV27,TRBD2,TRBJ2-5,few,CASSYFGTSGQETQYF,TGTGCCAGCAGTTACTTCGGGACTAGCGGCCAAGAGACCCAGTACTTC
TRBV15,NA,TRBJ1-2,NA,CATSRDQGGYGYTF,TGTGCCACCAGCAGAGACCAGGGTGGGTATGGCTACACCTTC
TRBV5-6,TRBD2,TRBJ2-1,NA,CASSSGLPNEQFF,TGTGCCAGCAGCTCGGGACTACCGAATGAGCAGTTCTTC
TRBV7-2,TRBD2,TRBJ2-7,NA,CARLRSGRALRGYEQYF,TGTGCCAGACTTAGGAGCGGGAGGGCCTTGAGAGGGTACGAGCAGTACTTC
TRBV6-6,NA,TRBJ1-2,once,CASSVSGTGYTF,TGTGCCAGCAGTGTTTCCGGGACAGGCTACACCTTC
TRBV29-1,TRBD2,TRBJ2-3,NA,CSVLADLDTQYF,TGCAGCGTACTAGCGGATCTAGATACGCAGTATTTT
TRBV4-1,NA,TRBJ2-5,NA,CASSPRRASSQETQYF,TGCGCCAGCAGCCCACGGCGGGCTAGCAGCCAAGAGACCCAGTACTTC
TRBV30,TRBD2,TRBJ2-5,few,CAWAGTIKETQYF,TGTGCCTGGGCCGGGACTATCAAAGAGACCCAGTACTTC
TRBV2,NA,TRBJ2-2,few,CASSGPGGYTGELFF,TGTGCCAGCAGTGGGCCGGGCGGGTACACCGGGGAGCTGTTTTTT
TRBV27,NA,TRBJ2-5,NA,CASSRTQAKETQYF,TGTGCCAGCAGCAGAACCCAGGCGAAGGAGACCCAGTACTTC
TRBV5-1,TRBD1,TRBJ2-5,once,CASSYGDREMETQYF,TGCGCCAGCAGCTACGGGGACAGGGAAATGGAGACCCAGTACTTC
TRBV4-1,TRBD1,TRBJ2-4,few,CASSLGTGKNIQYF,TGCGCCAGCAGCCTGGGGACAGGCAAAAACATTCAGTACTTC
TRBV11-2,NA,TRBJ1-2,NA,CASSLSQNYGYTF,TGTGCCAGCAGCTTAAGTCAGAACTATGGCTACACCTTC
TRBV28,NA,TRBJ1-5,NA,CASSFSSGAGNQPQHF,TGTGCCAGCAGTTTCAGTTCAGGGGCGGGCAATCAGCCCCAGCATTTT
TRBV30,NA,TRBJ1-2,few,CAWSVGDYGGGYTF,TGTGCCTGGAGTGTAGGCGATTATGGCGGTGGCTACACCTTC
TRBV30,TRBD1,TRBJ1-2,NA,CAWSKGAVSNYGYTF,TGTGCCTGGAGTAAGGGGGCGGTTTCTAACTATGGCTACACCTTC
TRBV5-1,NA,TRBJ2-3,NA,CASSLARGDTQYF,TGCGCCAGCAGCTTGGCCCGAGGAGATACGCAGTATTTT
TRBV6-1,TRBD1,TRBJ2-2,NA,CASSWGTGITGELFF,TGTGCCAGCAGTTGGGGGACAGGGATCACCGGGGAGCTGTTTTTT
TRBV6-6,NA,TRBJ1-2,NA,CASSSVPSRSGYTF,TGTGCCAGCAGCTCCGTTCCTTCGAGGAGTGGCTACACCTTC
TRBV6-5,NA,TRBJ2-3,NA,CASRVYSTDTQYF,TGTGCCAGCAGGGTTTATAGCACAGATACGCAGTATTTT
TRBV6-5,NA,TRBJ2-1,NA,CASSFSGETYNEQFF,TGTGCCAGCAGTTTTTCGGGAGAAACCTACAATGAGCAGTTCTTC
TRBV29-1,NA,TRBJ1-1,NA,CSVVLMEKAFF,TGCAGCGTTGTTCTTATGGAGAAAGCTTTCTTT
TRBV1,NA,TRBJ2-7,NA,CTSSAVPSYEQYF,TGCACCAGCAGCGCAGTCCCCTCCTACGAGCAGTACTTC
TRBV29-1,NA,TRBJ2-7,NA,CSVAIITGVYEQYF,TGCAGCGTTGCTATAATTACGGGGGTCTACGAGCAGTACTTC
TRBV29-1,NA,TRBJ2-7,NA,CSVGGGGEQYF,TGCAGCGTTGGAGGAGGGGGTGAGCAGTACTTC
TRBV5-1,TRBD2,TRBJ2-1,few,CASSQGLAGFNEQFF,TGCGCCAGCAGCCAGGGACTAGCGGGGTTCAATGAGCAGTTCTTC
TRBV27,TRBD2,TRBJ2-1,NA,CASSWTWTSGTYNEQFF,TGTGCCAGCAGTTGGACCTGGACTAGCGGGACTTACAATGAGCAGTTCTTC
TRBV30,NA,TRBJ2-7,few,CAWSVGRYEQYF,TGTGCCTGGAGTGTTGGACGCTACGAGCAGTACTTC
TRBV25-1,NA,TRBJ1-2,NA,CASSDVVGGYTF,TGTGCCAGCAGTGACGTGGTAGGTGGCTACACCTTC
TRBV2,NA,TRBJ2-2,few,CASSDSVTGELFF,TGTGCCAGCAGTGATTCCGTTACCGGGGAGCTGTTTTTT
TRBV29-1,NA,TRBJ1-1,NA,CSVKTAVDTEAFF,TGCAGCGTTAAAACTGCGGTGGACACTGAAGCTTTCTTT
TRBV28,NA,TRBJ1-2,NA,CASSSRQSYGYTF,TGTGCCAGCAGTTCGCGACAGAGCTATGGCTACACCTTC
TRBV5-1,TRBD1,TRBJ2-3,few,CASSSTVGQGTDTQYF,TGCGCCAGCAGCTCGACGGTCGGACAGGGCACAGATACGCAGTATTTT
TRBV4-3,NA,TRBJ2-7,NA,CASSQEPGTNYEQYF,TGCGCCAGCAGCCAAGAGCCAGGGACCAACTACGAGCAGTACTTC
TRBV27,NA,TRBJ1-1,NA,CASGSYSGAEAFF,TGTGCCAGCGGATCGTACAGTGGCGCTGAAGCTTTCTTT
TRBV29-1,TRBD2,TRBJ2-7,few,CSVESGGYEQYF,TGCAGCGTTGAGTCGGGGGGCTACGAGCAGTACTTC
TRBV18,NA,TRBJ1-1,NA,CASSPPWGLTEAFF,TGTGCCAGCTCACCACCATGGGGGTTGACTGAAGCTTTCTTT
TRBV7-2,NA,TRBJ1-5,NA,CASRPGPFSNQPQHF,TGTGCCAGCAGACCTGGCCCCTTTAGCAATCAGCCCCAGCATTTT